Presented here are 31 T cell receptor beta chains from one specimen sequenced in a study of T cell responses to AZD1222 COVID-19 vaccine. Method: immunoSEQ multiplex PCR; TCRdb's copy keeps in-frame clones and lacks some. The table has just over 60,000 clones, over 70% seen once; the top ten hold about 14%. Sequences were derived from peripheral blood, sampled on day 0 of AZD1222 vaccination. These receptors all come from an adult in good health.

The chain couples TRBV9 to TRBJ2-5; tentatively, D is TRBD1 (5 bases). Germline CDR1 reads SGDLS; CDR2 reads YYNGEE. V was pared by 0 bases and J by 5 bases, with 14 bases between. This CDR3 is 15 amino acids long. CDR3 amino acids: CASSVVARPGETQYF. The CDR3 nucleotides are TGTGCCAGCAGCGTAGTGGCTAGACCAGGGGAGACCCAGTACTTC. Filled out from reference TRBV9 and TRBJ2-5, the complete variable domain reads DSGVTQTPKHLITATGQRVTLRCSPRSGDLSVYWYQQSLDQGLQFLIQYYNGEERAKGNILERFSAQQFPDLHSELNLSSLELGDSALYFCASSVVARPGETQYFGPGTRLLVL.

The chain has TRBV28 and TRBJ2-3; either TRBD1 or TRBD2 may fit D (5 bases each). The CDR3 runs 17 residues. Germline V lookup: CDR1 MDHEN, CDR2 SYDVKM. V lost 3 bases to trimming and J lost 0 bases, with 16 bases between them. The CDR3 here is CASSLGPQERSTDTQYF. The CDR3 DNA is TGTGCCAGCAGTTTGGGACCCCAGGAGAGGAGCACAGATACGCAGTATTTT.

J is TRBJ2-3 and V is TRBV6-2 or TRBV6-3; D not resolved. V lost 2 bases and J 0 bases, leaving 6 bases between the germline ends. Germline V gene lookup returns CDR1 MNHEY and CDR2 SVGEGT. This CDR3 is 14 amino acids long. CDR3 loop: CASSYQQSTDTQYF. The CDR3 DNA is TGTGCCAGCAGTTACCAACAGAGCACAGATACGCAGTATTTT.

V is TRBV18 and J is TRBJ1-1, with 7 bases matching TRBD1. CDR3 size: 15 residues. V trimming: 5 bases; J trimming: 5 bases; junction bases outside the gene matches: 11. Germline loops: CDR1 KGHSH, CDR2 LQKENI. CDR3 in DNA: TGTGCCAGCTCAATTTCGGGACAGACGGGAACTGAAGCTTTCTTT. Translating gives CASSISGQTGTEAFF.

The chain links TRBV4-2 to TRBJ1-1; the D gene is possibly TRBD1 (5 bases). The CDR3 loop spans 16 amino acids. Per germline, CDR1 LGHNA and CDR2 YNFKEQ. Trimming shortened V by 4 bases and J by 0 bases, and 15 bases separated the two germline ends. The CDR3 loop reads CASSPGQGAMNTEAFF. The DNA for the CDR3 is TGTGCCAGCAGCCCCGGACAAGGGGCCATGAACACTGAAGCTTTCTTT.

The V gene is TRBV19, the J gene TRBJ1-2, with 9 bases identical to TRBD1. Germline V gene data show CDR1 as LNHDA and CDR2 as SQIVND (reference sequence). This CDR3 is 15 amino acids long. V was clipped by 6 bases and J by 8 bases; unmatched bases: 13. The chain's CDR3 is CASRTGTGISGGYTF. The CDR3, as DNA: TGTGCCAGTAGAACCGGGACAGGGATCTCAGGAGGCTACACCTTC. Using reference TRBV19 and TRBJ1-2 for the parts outside the CDR3, the full variable domain is DGGITQSPKYLFRKEGQNVTLSCEQNLNHDAMYWYRQDPGQGLRLIYYSQIVNDFQKGDIAEGYSVSREKKESFPLTVTSAQKNPTAFYLCASRTGTGISGGYTFGSGTRLTVV.

The rearrangement joins TRBV5-5 to TRBJ1-5; D remains unclear. V was trimmed by 1 base and J by 3 bases, leaving 8 bases between them. The CDR3 spans 14 residues. CDR1 is SGHKS and CDR2 is YYEKEE in the germline V gene (reference sequence). CDR3: CASSLYPDNQPQHF. In DNA form, the CDR3 reads TGTGCCAGCAGCTTGTACCCAGACAATCAGCCCCAGCATTTT.

The chain combines TRBV2 with TRBJ1-6; tentative D call: TRBD1 (5 bases). Germline V lookup: CDR1 SNHLY, CDR2 FYNNEI. The CDR3 runs 14 residues. Between the trimmed V and J ends, which lost 4 bases and 7 bases, there was a span of 11 bases. The DNA of the CDR3 is TGTGCCAGCAGTGTTCGGGGGGTAAATTCACCCCTCCACTTT. It encodes CASSVRGVNSPLHF.

This clone appeared once. The J gene is TRBJ2-5, the V gene TRBV14; D gene uncertain. The length of the CDR3 is 16 residues. Trimming shortened V by 0 bases and J by 5 bases, and 16 bases separated the two germline ends. Germline V gene data show CDR1 as SGHDN and CDR2 as FVKESK. The CDR3 DNA reads as TGTGCCAGCAGCCAAGAAGACGGTTGGGGATCGGAGACCCAGTACTTC. This codes for CASSQEDGWGSETQYF. The variable domain in full, completed from reference TRBV14 and TRBJ2-5, reads EAGVTQFPSHSVIEKGQTVTLRCDPISGHDNLYWYRRVMGKEIKFLLHFVKESKQDESGMPNNRFLAERTGGTYSTLKVQPAELEDSGVYFCASSQEDGWGSETQYFGPGTRLLVL.

This clone was counted a few times. The chain has TRBV6-5 and TRBJ2-5; possibly TRBD1 for D (5 bases). The V gene lost 4 bases and the J gene lost 5 bases, with 14 bases spanning the gap. CDR1 is MNHEY, CDR2 SVGAGI, per germline. The CDR3 length is 14 residues. Here the CDR3 reads CASSSDGARETQYF. The DNA of the CDR3 is TGTGCCAGCAGTTCTGATGGGGCCCGGGAGACCCAGTACTTC.

The DNA of the CDR3 is TGTGCCAGCAGCCAGAAGACTAGCGCCAATGAGCAGTTCTTC. It specifies CASSQKTSANEQFF. J is TRBJ2-1 and V is TRBV6-5; 8 bases match TRBD2. CDR3 size: 14 residues. Germline V gene lookup returns CDR1 MNHEY and CDR2 SVGAGI. V gave up 6 bases and J gave up 6 bases; unmatched junction bases: 7.

The chain employs TRBV28 and TRBJ1-1, with D uncertain. This CDR3 has 14 amino acids. Germline V lookup: CDR1 MDHEN, CDR2 SYDVKM. With 3 bases removed from V and 1 base from J, the gap between germline ends came to 9 bases. Here the CDR3 DNA reads TGTGCCAGCAGTTTTGGGGAGGGGAACACTGAAGCTTTCTTT. Translation: CASSFGEGNTEAFF.

This sequence joins TRBV3-1 (or the pseudogene TRBV3-2) and TRBJ2-2; D is ambiguous. Germline CDR1 LGHDT, CDR2 YNNKEL (reference sequence). V was shortened by 2 bases and J by 8 bases, with 3 bases between the two germline ends. This CDR3 is built from 11 residues. CDR3 region: CASSQWGELFF. The CDR3 DNA reads as TGTGCCAGCAGCCAATGGGGGGAGCTGTTTTTT.

This clone has a handful of counts. The V call is TRBV5-6, the J call TRBJ1-4, with D unresolved. This CDR3 has 16 amino acids. With 0 bases removed from V and 3 bases from J, the gap between germline ends came to 12 bases. Germline-derived CDR1 and CDR2 are SGHDT and YYEEEE. CDR3 sequence: CASSLAGEDPNEKLFF. CDR3 coding DNA: TGTGCCAGCAGCTTGGCCGGAGAGGATCCTAATGAAAAACTGTTTTTT.

The chain links TRBV19 to TRBJ1-6; TRBD1 matches 8 bases. Germline trimming cut 6 bases from V and 8 bases from J; bases unmatched to any gene: 9. This CDR3 is 15 amino acids long. Per the germline V gene, CDR1 is LNHDA and CDR2 is SQIVND (reference sequence). The CDR3 region is CASSTRTGTDSPLHF. The CDR3 DNA follows: TGTGCCAGTAGCACCAGGACAGGGACGGATTCACCCCTCCACTTT. Together with reference TRBV19 and TRBJ1-6, the CDR3 gives the full variable domain: DGGITQSPKYLFRKEGQNVTLSCEQNLNHDAMYWYRQDPGQGLRLIYYSQIVNDFQKGDIAEGYSVSREKKESFPLTVTSAQKNPTAFYLCASSTRTGTDSPLHFGNGTRLTVT.

The J gene is TRBJ2-7, the V gene TRBV13; 10 positions agree with TRBD1. CDR3 length: 14 amino acids. CDR1 PRHDT and CDR2 FYEKMQ come from the germline V gene (reference sequence). V lost 6 bases to trimming and J lost 6 bases; unmatched junction nucleotides: 8. CDR3 nucleotides: TGTGCCAGCAGAACTCCGGGACAGGGGTTCGAGCAGTACTTC. This gives the protein CASRTPGQGFEQYF.

This clone was counted only a few times. The gene calls are TRBV19 and TRBJ1-4; D gene uncertain. There are 16 residues in the CDR3. Germline V gene data show CDR1 as LNHDA and CDR2 as SQIVND (reference sequence). V shed 7 bases and J shed 3 bases, with 18 bases lying between them. The CDR3 sequence: CASTPTGGWPNEKLFF. CDR3 nucleotides: TGTGCCAGTACCCCCACGGGCGGATGGCCTAATGAAAAACTGTTTTTT. The complete variable domain, with remaining parts taken from reference TRBV19 and TRBJ1-4, reads DGGITQSPKYLFRKEGQNVTLSCEQNLNHDAMYWYRQDPGQGLRLIYYSQIVNDFQKGDIAEGYSVSREKKESFPLTVTSAQKNPTAFYLCASTPTGGWPNEKLFFGSGTQLSVL.

This rearrangement joins TRBV11-2 to TRBJ1-2; tentative D call: TRBD1 (5 bases). Germline V gives CDR1 SGHAT, CDR2 FQNNGV. The V and J ends lost 5 bases and 7 bases respectively, with 14 bases between them. The CDR3 loop spans 13 amino acids. CDR3 DNA: TGTGCCAGCAGCCCCGGGGGTCCGTTTGGCTACACCTTC. This encodes CASSPGGPFGYTF.

This clone was picked up a small number of times. CDR3 sequence: CASSPARGSTEAFF. For the CDR3, the DNA is TGTGCCAGCAGCCCCGCCCGGGGGAGCACTGAAGCTTTCTTT. This chain uses TRBV7-9 with TRBJ1-1, with D possibly TRBD1 on 5 matching bases. Trimming shortened V by 5 bases and J by 4 bases, and 14 bases separated the two germline ends. CDR3 length: 14 residues. Germline V gene data show CDR1 as SEHNR and CDR2 as FQNEAQ (reference sequence).

The chain is built from TRBV28 and TRBJ1-2; the D gene is possibly TRBD1 (6 bases). This CDR3 is 14 amino acids long. CDR1 is MDHEN and CDR2 is SYDVKM in the germline V gene. The V gene lost 5 bases and the J gene lost 6 bases, with 16 bases spanning the gap. The CDR3 loop reads CASSPQGGGHGYTF. Written as DNA, the CDR3 is TGTGCCAGCAGTCCCCAGGGAGGGGGGCATGGCTACACCTTC.

The chain is built from TRBV1 and TRBJ1-2. TRBV1 is a pseudogene segment. The CDR3 covers 9 residues. CDR3 region: CTSGHGYTF. Here the CDR3 DNA reads TGCACCAGCGGACATGGCTACACCTTC.

The genes are TRBV29-1 and TRBJ2-3; D is uncertain. V lost 6 bases, J lost 0 bases, and 16 bases lay in between. The length of the CDR3 is 15 residues. From germline, CDR1 is SQVTM and CDR2 ANQGSEA. CDR3 sequence: CSVTLGSTSTDTQYF. In DNA, the CDR3 is TGCAGCGTGACCCTGGGAAGCACTAGCACAGATACGCAGTATTTT.

This clone was detected only once. The chain recombines TRBV14 with TRBJ1-6; TRBD1 might be the D (5 bases). CDR3 length: 13 amino acids. Trimming took 8 bases from V and 7 from J, leaving 12 bases between them. Per the germline V gene, CDR1 is SGHDN and CDR2 is FVKESK. In DNA, the CDR3 is TGTGCCAGCGCCTGGGGGTTGAATTCACCCCTCCACTTT. Its protein is CASAWGLNSPLHF.

The J gene is TRBJ2-7, the V gene TRBV3-1 (or the pseudogene TRBV3-2); 8 nucleotides line up with TRBD1. This CDR3 spans 12 amino acids. The junction had 6 bases not matched to a gene; V was cut back by 2 bases and J by 12 bases. Germline lookup yields CDR1 LGHDT and CDR2 YNNKEL (reference sequence). The CDR3 DNA follows: TGTGCCAGCAGCCAACGGATGGGACAGGTGTACTTC. It specifies CASSQRMGQVYF.

V and J are TRBV30 and TRBJ2-7; 7 bases align to TRBD1. Germline V gene sequence: CDR1 GTSNPN, CDR2 SVGIG (reference sequence). V dropped 1 base and J dropped 6; count of bases not matched to a gene: 6. This CDR3 is 13 amino acids long. The CDR3 region is CAWSAQTGSEQYF. CDR3 DNA: TGTGCCTGGAGTGCTCAGACAGGGTCCGAGCAGTACTTC.

This CDR3 is CASSDGNTIYF. The CDR3 DNA sequence: TGCGCCAGCAGTGACGGAAACACCATATATTTT. This rearrangement joins TRBV10-2 to TRBJ1-3; no reliable D call. The V gene lost 3 bases and the J gene lost 4 bases, with 1 base spanning the gap. Germline V gives CDR1 WSHSY, CDR2 SAAADI. The CDR3 covers 11 residues.

V usage is TRBV3-1 (or the pseudogene TRBV3-2) and J usage is TRBJ2-3; D gene unclear. Germline loops: CDR1 LGHDT, CDR2 YNNKEL (reference sequence). The CDR3 runs 14 residues. V was clipped by 2 bases and J by 2 bases, with 8 bases between them. This CDR3 is CASSQSRITDTQYF. CDR3 DNA sequence: TGTGCCAGCAGCCAATCAAGAATCACAGATACGCAGTATTTT.

This clone is a singleton in its sample. The chain has TRBV2 and TRBJ1-6; D gene uncertain. Trimming removed 7 bases from V and 0 bases from J, with 10 bases in between. The CDR3 runs to 15 residues. Germline V CDR1 and CDR2: SNHLY, FYNNEI. The CDR3 region is CASIQGSSYNSPLHF. CDR3 sequence (DNA): TGTGCCAGCATTCAAGGGAGCTCCTATAATTCACCCCTCCACTTT.

This clone appeared a few times. J is TRBJ1-3 and V is TRBV7-9, with 8 bases fitting TRBD1. This CDR3 contains 17 residues. CDR1 is SEHNR and CDR2 is FQNEAQ in the germline V gene (reference sequence). V was clipped by 0 bases and J by 0 bases; unmatched bases: 4. The CDR3, as DNA: TGTGCCAGCAGCTTAGCCAGGGGGCCAATCTCTGGAAACACCATATATTTT. As protein: CASSLARGPISGNTIYF. The full variable domain, completed using reference TRBV7-9 and TRBJ1-3, is DTGVSQNPRHKITKRGQNVTFRCDPISEHNRLYWYRQTLGQGPEFLTYFQNEAQLEKSRLLSDRFSAERPKGSFSTLEIQRTEQGDSAMYLCASSLARGPISGNTIYFGEGSWLTVV.

The chain uses TRBV19 and TRBJ2-2; TRBD1 aligns across 9 bases. Germline V gene data show CDR1 as LNHDA and CDR2 as SQIVND (reference sequence). The CDR3 has 14 amino acids. Unmatched junction bases numbered 4, after V lost 7 bases and J lost 4 bases. CDR3 DNA sequence: TGTGCCAGTATGAGGACAGGGGTCACCGGGGAGCTGTTTTTT. This codes for CASMRTGVTGELFF.

The chain links TRBV5-6 to TRBJ2-7, with D perhaps TRBD1 (5 bases). Germline CDR1 SGHDT, CDR2 YYEEEE. The CDR3 sequence is 17 residues long. Trimming removed 5 bases at V and 3 bases at J, with 24 bases between. The CDR3 DNA reads as TGTGCCAGCAGTTCTGTCGACAGCTCTATTCTGAGCTACGAGCAGTACTTC. It translates to CASSSVDSSILSYEQYF.